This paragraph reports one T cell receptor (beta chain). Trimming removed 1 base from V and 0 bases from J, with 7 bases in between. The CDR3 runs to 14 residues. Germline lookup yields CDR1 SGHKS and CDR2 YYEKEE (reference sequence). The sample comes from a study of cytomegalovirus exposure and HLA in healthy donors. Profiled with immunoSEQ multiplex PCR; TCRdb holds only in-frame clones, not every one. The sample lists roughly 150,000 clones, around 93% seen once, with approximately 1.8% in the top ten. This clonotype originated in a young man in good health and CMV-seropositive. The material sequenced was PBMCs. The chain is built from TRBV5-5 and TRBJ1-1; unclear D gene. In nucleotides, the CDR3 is TGTGCCAGCAGCTTGTCGGTGGTGAACACTGAAGCTTTCTTT. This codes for CASSLSVVNTEAFF.